This T cell receptor (beta chain) was identified during a study of blood T cell repertoires in COVID-19. At the level of the study: Spain, Italy and the United States supplied samples that represented acute and convalescent COVID-19. The cDNA or gDNA used as material had been derived from T cells, B-cell-depleted T cells, or PBMCs.

The CDR3 is made up of 12 amino acids. The germline CDR1 and CDR2 sequences are SGHVS and FQNEAQ. The ends lost 5 bases at V and 11 bases at J; junction bases unmatched: 6. Authors' processing steps: The assay estimated nucleated cells by amplifying reference gene primers. Assay used: immunoSEQ multiplex PCR; TCRdb lists only in-frame clones, some missing. V, J and clone size were drawn from that table, and D and trimming were deduced from the DNA. In the table there are about 160,000 clones, more than 60% of which are singletons. The sequencing sample was made of peripheral blood. This chain joins TRBV7-8 and TRBJ1-1, with TRBD1 matching over 9 bases. The receptor was isolated from a man in his fifties or sixties with acute or convalescent COVID-19. Written as DNA, the CDR3 is TGTGCCAGCAGCCCAGGGGACAGGGACGCTTTCTTT. Protein product: CASSPGDRDAFF. Filled out from reference TRBV7-8 and TRBJ1-1, the complete variable domain reads GAGVSQSPRYKVAKRGQDVALRCDPISGHVSLFWYQQALGQGPEFLTYFQNEAQLDKSGLPSDRFFAERPEGSVSTLKIQRTQQEDSAVYLCASSPGDRDAFFGQGTRLTVV.